This T cell receptor (beta chain) was retrieved from a study of neurological immune-mediated disorders. TCRdb independently ran MiXCR on the 5' RACE reads; one entry per CDR3 protein. The table includes 84,000 or so distinct CDR3 sequences, about 9.4% detected once. Many counts were recorded for this clonotype. Here the CDR3 omits its conserved ending phenylalanine or tryptophan, so a read error is the likely source. Because the CDR3's place on the DNA is in doubt, the DNA is left out and the CDR3 is given as listed by TCRdb. The CDR3 spans 12 residues, counting both ends. The germline gives CDR1 SGHVS, CDR2 FQNEAQ. A total of 2 million PBMCs stored at -80 degrees C provided the unsorted libraries.

The sample taken for sequencing was PBMCs. The sequence derives from a man in his forties in good health. The chain has TRBV7-8 and TRBJ2-5; the DNA was not used to check the table's D call, TRBD2. The chain's CDR3 is CASSLAGLAARL.